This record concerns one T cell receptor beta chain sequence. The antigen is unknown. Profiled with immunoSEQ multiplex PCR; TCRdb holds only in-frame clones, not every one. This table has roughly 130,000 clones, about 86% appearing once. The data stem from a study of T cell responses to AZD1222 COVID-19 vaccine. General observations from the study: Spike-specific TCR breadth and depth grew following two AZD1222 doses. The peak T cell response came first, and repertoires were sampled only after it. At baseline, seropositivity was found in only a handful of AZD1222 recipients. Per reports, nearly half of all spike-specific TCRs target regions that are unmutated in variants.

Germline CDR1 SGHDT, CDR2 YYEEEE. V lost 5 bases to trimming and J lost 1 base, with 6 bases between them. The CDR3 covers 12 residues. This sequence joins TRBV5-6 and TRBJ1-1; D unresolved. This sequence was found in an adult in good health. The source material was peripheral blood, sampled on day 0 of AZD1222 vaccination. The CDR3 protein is CASSTWNTEAFF. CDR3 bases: TGTGCCAGCAGTACTTGGAACACTGAAGCTTTCTTT. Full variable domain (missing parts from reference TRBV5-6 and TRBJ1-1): DAGVTQSPTHLIKTRGQQVTLRCSPKSGHDTVSWYQQALGQGPQFIFQYYEEEERQRGNFPDRFSGHQFPNYSSELNVNALLLGDSALYLCASSTWNTEAFFGQGTRLTVV.